This T cell receptor beta chain was found in a study of blood T cell repertoires in COVID-19. About the research overall: The samples span acute and convalescent COVID-19 from the United States, Italy and Spain.

Sequenced by immunoSEQ multiplex PCR; TCRdb stores in-frame clones only, minus some. The table shows 65,000 to 75,000 clones, with around three quarters occurring only once. The CDR3 runs to 15 residues. The germline V gene encodes CDR1 MNHEY and CDR2 SVGAGI. The J segment lost 2 bases and the V segment lost 1 base, leaving 3 bases of the junction unmatched. The source of this sequence is a human donor in a cohort sampled during active COVID-19. The material sequenced was peripheral blood. This chain uses TRBV6-5 with TRBJ1-1, with TRBD1 matching over 8 bases. Here the CDR3 reads CASSYLDRVNTEAFF. The CDR3 DNA is TGTGCCAGCAGTTACTTGGACAGGGTCAACACTGAAGCTTTCTTT.